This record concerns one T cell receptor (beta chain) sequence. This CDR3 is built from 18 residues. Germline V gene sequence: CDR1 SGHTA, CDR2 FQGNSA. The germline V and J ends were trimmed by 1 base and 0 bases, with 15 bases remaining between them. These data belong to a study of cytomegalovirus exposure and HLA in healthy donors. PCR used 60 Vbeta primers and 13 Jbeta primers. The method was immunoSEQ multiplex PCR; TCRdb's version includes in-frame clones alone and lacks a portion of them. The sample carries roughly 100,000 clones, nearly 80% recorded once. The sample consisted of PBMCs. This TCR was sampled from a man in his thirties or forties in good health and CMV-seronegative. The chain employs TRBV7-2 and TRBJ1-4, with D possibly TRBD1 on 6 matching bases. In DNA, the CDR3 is TGTGCCAGCAGCTTAGAATGGGGGCGTCAGACAACTAATGAAAAACTGTTTTTT. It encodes CASSLEWGRQTTNEKLFF. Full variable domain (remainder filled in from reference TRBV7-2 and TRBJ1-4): GAGVSQSPSNKVTEKGKDVELRCDPISGHTALYWYRQSLGQGLEFLIYFQGNSAPDKSGLPSDRFSAERTGGSVSTLTIQRTQQEDSAVYLCASSLEWGRQTTNEKLFFGSGTQLSVL.